The 4 T cell receptor beta chains presented below share a single source sample, sequenced in a study of T cells in women clearing cervical HPV infection. Generated by immunoSEQ multiplex PCR, the TCRdb table keeps only in-frame clones and is missing some. The listing contains about 30,000 clones. The sequencing sample was made of blood buffy coat. These receptor sequences come from a woman between 18 and 69 years old with a cervical HPV16 infection that either progressed to CIN3+ or cleared (not recorded which).

Comment on this clone: Coverage ceases 3 residues before the CDR3 finishes, and the germline J gene fills in the end. V is TRBV7-3 and J is TRBJ2-3; a possible D gene is TRBD1 (5 bases). Germline assignment: CDR1 SGHTA and CDR2 FQGTGA. This CDR3 contains 14 residues. V was trimmed by 2 bases and J by 1 base, leaving 7 bases between them. The sequenced part of the CDR3 DNA is TGTGCCAGCAGCTTAGGGGCGGGCACAGATACG. Translated, it gives CASSLGAGTDT. The CDR3 in full is CASSLGAGTDTQYF.

Regarding this clone: The read is 3 residues too short to cover the CDR3 end, so that end is filled in from the germline J gene. The rearrangement uses TRBV18 and TRBJ1-2, with D hard to call. CDR3 size: 15 residues. Germline CDR1 KGHSH, CDR2 LQKENI. This CDR3 reads CASSPDGLAIDTYTF. CDR3 DNA, as far as it was read: TGTGCCAGCTCACCGGACGGACTAGCGATAGATACC.

As concerns this clone: The read terminates 3 residues ahead of where the CDR3 ends, so the germline J gene completes it. The rearrangement links TRBV7-6 to TRBJ1-6, with D possibly being TRBD1 (6 bases). Germline-derived CDR1 and CDR2 are SGHVS and FNYEAQ. Deletions cut 0 bases from V and 6 bases from J, with 9 bases between. This CDR3 is 15 amino acids long. CDR3 DNA (partial): TGTGCCAGCAGCTTAGCAGGGGGAGGTAATTCACCC. Protein product: CASSLAGGGNSP. The complete CDR3 protein is CASSLAGGGNSPLHF.

Incomplete CDR3 DNA: TGTGCCAGCAGCTTAGTTCAGGGACATTCACCG. It translates to CASSLVQGHSP. In full, the CDR3 is CASSLVQGHSPLFF. The J gene is TRBJ2-2, the V gene TRBV7-2; weak D call: TRBD1 (6 bases). The sequenced fragment ends 3 residues before the CDR3 boundary, so the rest is inferred from the germline J gene. Germline V gives CDR1 SGHTA, CDR2 FQGNSA. The CDR3 runs 14 residues.